Listed here are 30 T cell receptor beta chains from one sample, sequenced in a study of lymphopenia after photon versus proton radiotherapy (dated by TCRdb to the late 2010s). The method behind the library was the immunoSEQ multiplex PCR assay. This immuneACCESS table, as held by TCRdb, lists in-frame sequences with V and J called but not all clones. Of the missing ones, under half trace to an unresolved V gene in checked studies; the others have no known cause. This sample has some 170,000 clones in its table, and more than 85% of those were observed once. The ten most abundant clones make up about 4.4% of the sample. Sequenced material: peripheral blood, taken from a patient treated with photon-based radiotherapy. The origin of the receptors is a man aged 50 to 59 with gastric cancer.

This chain connects TRBV6-1 to TRBJ1-2; TRBD1 agrees at 7 bases. The CDR3 contains 13 residues. After removal of 6 bases from V and 4 bases from J, the junction contained 5 bases not matched to a gene. Germline assignment: CDR1 MNHNS and CDR2 SASEGT. For the CDR3, the DNA is TGTGCCAGCAGGGACAGGCGACTCTATGGCTACACCTTC. This translates into CASRDRRLYGYTF.

This chain uses TRBV7-9 with TRBJ2-1, with D perhaps matching TRBD1 (6 bases). The CDR3 has 14 amino acids. Between the trimmed V and J ends, which lost 5 bases and 2 bases, there was a span of 10 bases. The V gene's germline CDR1 is SEHNR and CDR2 FQNEAQ (reference sequence). For the CDR3, the DNA is TGTGCCAGCAGCCCTGGACAGACCTACAATGAGCAGTTCTTC. Protein product: CASSPGQTYNEQFF. Looking up the rest from reference TRBV7-9 and TRBJ2-1 gives the full variable domain: DTGVSQNPRHKITKRGQNVTFRCDPISEHNRLYWYRQTLGQGPEFLTYFQNEAQLEKSRLLSDRFSAERPKGSFSTLEIQRTEQGDSAMYLCASSPGQTYNEQFFGPGTRLTVL.

The table lists this clone with a count of one. This sequence joins TRBV5-1 and TRBJ2-1; the match to TRBD2 covers 9 bases. There are 15 residues in the CDR3. Per the germline V gene, CDR1 is SGHRS and CDR2 is YFSETQ. V shed 4 bases and J 6 bases; nucleotides not matched to a gene: 8. This chain's CDR3 is CASSTSGTSFNEQFF. CDR3 nucleotide sequence: TGCGCCAGCAGCACCTCCGGGACTAGCTTCAATGAGCAGTTCTTC. The whole variable domain, filled in from reference TRBV5-1 and TRBJ2-1, reads KAGVTQTPRYLIKTRGQQVTLSCSPISGHRSVSWYQQTPGQGLQFLFEYFSETQRNKGNFPGRFSGRQFSNSRSEMNVSTLELGDSALYLCASSTSGTSFNEQFFGPGTRLTVL.

The chain uses TRBV30 and TRBJ2-2, with D perhaps TRBD1 (6 bases). The CDR3 sequence is 13 residues long. Deletions cut 5 bases from V and 1 base from J, with 8 bases between. The germline gives CDR1 GTSNPN, CDR2 SVGIG (reference sequence). CDR3 amino acids: CAWADRNTGELFF. As DNA, the CDR3 is TGTGCCTGGGCGGACAGGAACACCGGGGAGCTGTTTTTT.

This clone was observed a handful of times. The rearrangement uses TRBV6-1 and TRBJ1-1; maybe TRBD1 (5 bases). The V gene's germline CDR1 is MNHNS and CDR2 SASEGT. The CDR3 totals 15 residues. The V gene lost 6 bases and the J gene lost 4 bases, with 18 bases spanning the gap. The CDR3 nucleotides are TGTGCCAGCAGCTCCGGGACGGCATTAGGCACTGAAGCTTTCTTT. Protein product: CASSSGTALGTEAFF.

The CDR3 DNA reads TGTGCCAGCAGTGGGACTAGCGGGAGAAGTGAGCAGTTCTTC. Translated, it gives CASSGTSGRSEQFF. The chain recombines TRBV2 with TRBJ2-1; 13 bases align to TRBD2. Germline loops: CDR1 SNHLY, CDR2 FYNNEI. This CDR3 contains 14 residues. V lost 4 bases to trimming and J lost 9 bases; unmatched junction nucleotides: 3.

This clone was observed once. The chain uses TRBV9 and TRBJ2-5; 10 bases fit TRBD2. The V gene's germline CDR1 is SGDLS and CDR2 YYNGEE. With V trimmed by 3 bases and J by 1 base, 9 bases remained unmatched. The CDR3 is 17 amino acids. The DNA for the CDR3 is TGTGCCAGCAGCGCGTCCACTAGCGGGGCCCTCCAAGAGACCCAGTACTTC. Encoded protein: CASSASTSGALQETQYF. The full variable domain, in which reference TRBV9 and TRBJ2-5 provide the parts outside the CDR3, is DSGVTQTPKHLITATGQRVTLRCSPRSGDLSVYWYQQSLDQGLQFLIQYYNGEERAKGNILERFSAQQFPDLHSELNLSSLELGDSALYFCASSASTSGALQETQYFGPGTRLLVL.

The V and J genes are TRBV7-9 and TRBJ1-2; D is unclear. The CDR3 contains 12 residues. V was clipped by 1 base and J by 8 bases, with 8 bases between them. Germline V gene data show CDR1 as SEHNR and CDR2 as FQNEAQ (reference sequence). CDR3 in amino acids: CASSLEGYGYTF. The CDR3 coding sequence is TGTGCCAGCAGCTTAGAAGGGTACGGCTACACCTTC.

The J gene is TRBJ1-1, the V gene TRBV19; 8 bases agree with TRBD1. The trim removed 5 bases at V and 0 bases at J, leaving 14 bases unmatched. Germline-derived CDR1 and CDR2 are LNHDA and SQIVND (reference sequence). This CDR3 region has 18 residues. This CDR3 is CASSPSKAGGVLNTEAFF. DNA for the CDR3: TGTGCCAGTAGTCCCTCAAAGGCAGGGGGCGTGTTGAACACTGAAGCTTTCTTT.

The chain carries TRBV7-2 and TRBJ1-5; 8 bases match TRBD1. Germline V gene sequence: CDR1 SGHTA, CDR2 FQGNSA. The trim removed 4 bases at V and 5 bases at J, leaving 1 base unmatched. This CDR3 has 13 amino acids. CDR3 sequence reads: CASSSDRDQPQHF. In nucleotides, the CDR3 is TGTGCCAGCAGCTCGGACAGGGATCAGCCCCAGCATTTT.

This clone was recorded once. The chain employs TRBV29-1 and TRBJ1-2; 8 nucleotides match TRBD1. Germline assignment: CDR1 SQVTM and CDR2 ANQGSEA. This CDR3 region has 13 residues. The V segment lost 6 bases and the J segment 6 bases; nucleotides outside the gene matches: 9. CDR3 amino acids: CSVTGTGRDGYTF. CDR3 in DNA: TGCAGCGTAACCGGGACAGGAAGGGATGGCTACACCTTC.

The chain has TRBV7-2 and TRBJ1-5; 8 nucleotides match TRBD1. This CDR3 is built from 15 residues. Germline trimming cut 3 bases from V and 8 bases from J; bases unmatched to any gene: 9. The germline gives CDR1 SGHTA, CDR2 FQGNSA. The CDR3 here is CASSLGDRPLEPQHF. The CDR3 DNA reads TGTGCCAGCAGCTTGGGGGACAGGCCCTTAGAGCCCCAGCATTTT.

The V and J genes are TRBV9 and TRBJ2-7; 7 bases align to TRBD1. The CDR3 is 14 amino acids. The germline V gene has CDR1 SGDLS and CDR2 YYNGEE. V trimming: 2 bases; J trimming: 3 bases; junction bases outside the gene matches: 5. CDR3 DNA sequence: TGTGCCAGCAGCGTCGGACAGGCGAGCTACGAGCAGTACTTC. Its protein is CASSVGQASYEQYF.

The chain couples TRBV7-8 to TRBJ2-1; 7 bases map to TRBD1. Germline V CDR1 and CDR2: SGHVS, FQNEAQ. The V and J ends lost 3 bases and 6 bases, in that order; junction bases with no gene match: 8. The CDR3 extends over 15 amino acids. The CDR3 DNA sequence: TGTGCCAGCAGCTTCCACCGGGACAGACTCAATGAGCAGTTCTTC. Translating gives CASSFHRDRLNEQFF.

The V and J genes are TRBV7-6 and TRBJ2-5; D is uncertain. This CDR3 is 13 amino acids long. Trimming took 5 bases from V and 5 from J, leaving 12 bases between them. Germline assignment: CDR1 SGHVS and CDR2 FNYEAQ. The CDR3 nucleotides are TGTGCCAGCAGCCAGACTTTCAGGGAGACCCAGTACTTC. Translation gives CASSQTFRETQYF.

This chain connects TRBV5-1 to TRBJ1-1, with D unresolved. V was trimmed by 1 base and J by 4 bases, leaving 8 bases between them. Germline assignment: CDR1 SGHRS and CDR2 YFSETQ. The CDR3 runs to 13 residues. CDR3 protein: CASSLQVGTEAFF. The CDR3 DNA follows: TGCGCCAGCAGCTTGCAGGTTGGCACTGAAGCTTTCTTT. The entire variable domain, with the rest obtained from reference TRBV5-1 and TRBJ1-1, is as follows: KAGVTQTPRYLIKTRGQQVTLSCSPISGHRSVSWYQQTPGQGLQFLFEYFSETQRNKGNFPGRFSGRQFSNSRSEMNVSTLELGDSALYLCASSLQVGTEAFFGQGTRLTVV.

The genes are TRBV20-1 and TRBJ1-1, with no clear D. Looked up from germline, CDR1 is DFQATT and CDR2 is SNEGSKA (reference sequence). The CDR3 covers 11 residues. V gave up 1 base and J gave up 8 bases, with 8 bases separating them. The CDR3 coding sequence is TGCAGTGCTAGAGGCGGCGGAGAAGCTTTCTTT. It codes for CSARGGGEAFF.

This clone was counted a single time. This rearrangement joins TRBV7-8 to TRBJ2-1; maybe TRBD2 (6 bases). This CDR3 region has 14 residues. From germline, CDR1 is SGHVS and CDR2 FQNEAQ. Trimming took 1 base from V and 15 from J, leaving 19 bases between them. CDR3 coding DNA: TGTGCCAGCAGCTTAGGTAGGGAAGTAGCGGTGCTGTTCTTC. Amino acids: CASSLGREVAVLFF.

In its sample, this clone was seen once. V is TRBV5-4 and J is TRBJ2-1, with TRBD2 as a possible D gene (6 bases). CDR3 size: 13 residues. Trimming shortened V by 0 bases and J by 7 bases, and 8 bases separated the two germline ends. Germline V gives CDR1 SGHNT, CDR2 YYREEE (reference sequence). DNA of the CDR3: TGTGCCAGCAGCTTGGCAGGGAGGAATGAGCAGTTCTTC. It is translated as CASSLAGRNEQFF.

The V and J genes are TRBV5-1 and TRBJ2-2, with 10 bases fitting TRBD2. Germline trimming cut 1 base from V and 3 bases from J; bases unmatched to any gene: 6. Germline-derived CDR1 and CDR2 are SGHRS and YFSETQ. CDR3 size: 17 residues. The CDR3 is CASSLRASGSDTGELFF. In DNA form, the CDR3 reads TGCGCCAGCAGCTTGCGGGCTAGCGGGAGCGACACCGGGGAGCTGTTTTTT.

The table lists this clone with many counts. The genes are TRBV28 and TRBJ2-7, with D unresolved. Trimming left V 1 base short and J 2 bases short, with 9 bases between. The CDR3 spans 14 residues. The germline gives CDR1 MDHEN, CDR2 SYDVKM. The chain's CDR3 is CASSLSQTPYEQYF. In nucleotides, the CDR3 is TGTGCCAGCAGTTTATCGCAGACCCCCTACGAGCAGTACTTC.

The rearrangement joins TRBV28 to TRBJ1-5; D possibly corresponds to TRBD1 (6 bases). The V gene's germline CDR1 is MDHEN and CDR2 SYDVKM. This CDR3 contains 13 residues. The V and J ends lost 2 bases and 8 bases respectively, with 10 bases between them. The CDR3 bases are TGTGCCAGCAGTTTAAGCAGGGGTGAGCCCCAGCATTTT. Translated: CASSLSRGEPQHF.

This chain uses TRBV18 with TRBJ2-3; 9 nucleotides agree with TRBD1. CDR3 length equals 15 residues. V was clipped by 3 bases and J by 4 bases; unmatched bases: 5. Per germline, CDR1 KGHSH and CDR2 LQKENI. The DNA for the CDR3 is TGTGCCAGCTCACCCGGGAGACAGGGGGCAGATACGCAGTATTTT. This encodes CASSPGRQGADTQYF.

The chain is built from TRBV18 and TRBJ2-3, with 9 bases lining up with TRBD2. This CDR3 is built from 16 residues. V lost 4 bases and J lost 0; bases outside the gene matches: 5. Germline CDR1 reads KGHSH; CDR2 reads LQKENI. The CDR3 protein is CASSLGLAPSTDTQYF. CDR3 nucleotide sequence: TGTGCCAGCTCACTAGGACTAGCGCCTAGCACAGATACGCAGTATTTT.

The chain links TRBV11-2 to TRBJ2-7; 8 bases are shared with TRBD2. The CDR3 has 15 residues. J gave up 0 bases and V 5 bases, and 6 bases lay outside the gene matches. Germline CDR1 and CDR2: SGHAT and FQNNGV. The DNA for the CDR3 is TGTGCCAGCAGCGCCTTAGCGGGGAGCTCCTACGAGCAGTACTTC. Translation: CASSALAGSSYEQYF. The entire variable domain, with the rest obtained from reference TRBV11-2 and TRBJ2-7, is as follows: EAGVAQSPRYKIIEKRQSVAFWCNPISGHATLYWYQQILGQGPKLLIQFQNNGVVDDSQLPKDRFSAERLKGVDSTLKIQPAKLEDSAVYLCASSALAGSSYEQYFGPGTRLTVT.

V is TRBV19 and J is TRBJ2-5, with 7 bases identical to TRBD2. Germline trimming cut 1 base from V and 3 bases from J; bases unmatched to any gene: 2. This CDR3 has 14 amino acids. CDR1 is LNHDA, CDR2 SQIVND, per germline (reference sequence). CDR3 sequence: CASSIGLAEETQYF. The CDR3 nucleotides are TGTGCCAGTAGTATAGGGCTAGCGGAAGAGACCCAGTACTTC.

In DNA, the CDR3 is TGCGCCAGCAGTCAAGGGAATGAAGCTTTCTTT. Protein product: CASSQGNEAFF. The chain joins TRBV23-1 to TRBJ1-1; no reliable D call. TRBV23-1 is sorted into the ORF group, with uncertain function. V was clipped by 2 bases and J by 7 bases, with 5 bases between them. This CDR3 is built from 11 residues.

V gene TRBV13 combines with J gene TRBJ2-5; D uncertain. Germline V gene data show CDR1 as PRHDT and CDR2 as FYEKMQ (reference sequence). The V and J ends lost 3 bases and 9 bases respectively, with 11 bases between them. This CDR3 spans 12 amino acids. DNA for the CDR3: TGTGCCAGCAGCTTCGGCCCATTAGCCCAGTACTTC. It is translated as CASSFGPLAQYF.

The chain links TRBV7-9 to TRBJ2-7; D not resolved. V gave up 5 bases and J gave up 0 bases, with 11 bases separating them. Germline V gene lookup returns CDR1 SEHNR and CDR2 FQNEAQ (reference sequence). The CDR3 extends over 14 amino acids. The CDR3 DNA reads TGTGCCAGCAGCCCAATCGCCATCTCCTACGAGCAGTACTTC. This encodes CASSPIAISYEQYF.

The chain links TRBV30 to TRBJ2-3, with 11 nucleotides matching TRBD2. V lost 4 bases and J lost 6; bases outside the gene matches: 9. Germline CDR1 GTSNPN, CDR2 SVGIG (reference sequence). The CDR3 is made up of 15 amino acids. CDR3: CAWTLAGGSHDTQYF. In nucleotides, the CDR3 is TGTGCCTGGACCTTAGCGGGAGGGTCTCATGATACGCAGTATTTT.